Shown below are 8 T cell receptor beta chains from a single sample sequenced in a study of human T cells and chemical hapten exposure (dated by TCRdb to the early 2020s). The time point label here, explained by the study, means: patch test 2, 6 weeks after DPC sensitization. The treatment or condition label corresponds to: therapeutic diphenylcyclopropenone sensitization with weekly scalp DPC. Libraries came from RACE. TCRdb lists the instrument as NextSeq 500. The public reads were reanalyzed by TCRdb: fastp trimming at Q25, MiXCR alignment, in-frame beta chains only. For every CDR3 protein sequence, its rows merge into one entry that carries the most common genes and DNA. The sample profile shows under 90,000 distinct CDR3 sequences; 8.5% of them were found once. Approximately 3.5% of the sample goes to the ten largest clones. The material sequenced was whole blood, taken in connection with sensitization to the hapten diphenylcyclopropenone (DPC). The receptor set was obtained from a woman aged 50 to 60 with alopecia areata. Some clones in this sample may be carry-over from other donors' samples.

This clonotype was detected many times. The J gene is TRBJ1-4, the V gene TRBV29-1; D is unclear. V shed 3 bases and J shed 7 bases, with 12 bases lying between them. Germline assignment: CDR1 SQVTM and CDR2 ANQGSEA. This CDR3 is built from 13 residues. CDR3 protein: CSVDRGSGEKLFF. Written as DNA, the CDR3 is TGCAGCGTTGACCGGGGTTCGGGTGAAAAACTGTTTTTT.

Note on this clonotype: An end of the junction differs from the germline gene, which may be a read error. V usage is TRBV4-1 and J usage is TRBJ1-6, with D possibly TRBD1 on 6 matching bases. Germline V lookup: CDR1 MGHRA, CDR2 YSYEKL. CDR3 length: 16 amino acids. In DNA form, the CDR3 reads TGCGCCAGCAGCCATTACAGGGACTCCTATAATTCACCCCACCACTTT. Translation gives CASSHYRDSYNSPHHF.

This clonotype was counted a few times. This chain connects TRBV9 to TRBJ2-3, with D possibly being TRBD2 (5 bases). Germline-derived CDR1 and CDR2 are SGDLS and YYNGEE. V lost 0 bases and J lost 1, with 24 bases in between. The CDR3 spans 20 residues. The CDR3 DNA reads TGTGCCAGCAGCGTAGGGCTTAGGGAGCTCGATTCCCGACGCACAGATACGCAGTATTTT. Translating gives CASSVGLRELDSRRTDTQYF. The full variable domain, in which reference TRBV9 and TRBJ2-3 provide the parts outside the CDR3, is DSGVTQTPKHLITATGQRVTLRCSPRSGDLSVYWYQQSLDQGLQFLIQYYNGEERAKGNILERFSAQQFPDLHSELNLSSLELGDSALYFCASSVGLRELDSRRTDTQYFGPGTRLTVL.

The table lists this clonotype with many counts. V usage is TRBV7-9 and J usage is TRBJ1-1; D might be TRBD1 (6 bases). This CDR3 has 15 residues. Per germline, CDR1 SEHNR and CDR2 FQNEAQ (reference sequence). V was trimmed by 3 bases and J by 0 bases, leaving 11 bases between them. The chain's CDR3 is CASSFKGEMNTEAFF. CDR3 sequence (DNA): TGTGCCAGCAGCTTCAAGGGGGAGATGAACACTGAAGCTTTCTTT.

The table lists this clonotype with a few counts. This chain joins TRBV5-1 and TRBJ2-3; D unclear. Germline V lookup: CDR1 SGHRS, CDR2 YFSETQ. V lost 0 bases and J lost 3, with 8 bases in between. CDR3 length equals 14 residues. The DNA of the CDR3 is TGCGCCAGCAGCTTGGGCAGCTTTACAGATACGCAGTATTTT. Translation: CASSLGSFTDTQYF.

This clonotype showed up just once. One end of the junction varies from germline; a read error may be responsible. J is TRBJ2-7 and V is TRBV29-1; the match to TRBD1 covers 10 bases. Per germline, CDR1 SQVTM and CDR2 ANQGSEA. The CDR3 length is 14 residues. CDR3 DNA sequence: TGCGGCGTTGAGGAGACAGGGGGCCTGTACGAGCAGTACTTC. It translates to CGVEETGGLYEQYF.

This clonotype was detected ten times or more. V is TRBV27 and J is TRBJ1-2; D is uncertain. The ends were cut back, 8 bases at V and 0 bases at J, with 7 bases in the middle. The CDR3 has 12 residues. Germline V gene data show CDR1 as MNHEY and CDR2 as SMNVEV (reference sequence). CDR3 region: CASFNANYGYTF. The CDR3, as DNA: TGTGCCAGCTTCAACGCTAACTATGGCTACACCTTC.

This chain uses TRBV12-3 or TRBV12-4 with TRBJ2-7, with D unresolved. Trimming stripped 3 bases from V and 0 bases from J, with 12 bases between. The CDR3 runs 15 residues. CDR3 DNA: TGTGCCAGCAGTTTCGGCAGGTTGAGCTCCTACGAGCAGTACTTC. Translated: CASSFGRLSSYEQYF.